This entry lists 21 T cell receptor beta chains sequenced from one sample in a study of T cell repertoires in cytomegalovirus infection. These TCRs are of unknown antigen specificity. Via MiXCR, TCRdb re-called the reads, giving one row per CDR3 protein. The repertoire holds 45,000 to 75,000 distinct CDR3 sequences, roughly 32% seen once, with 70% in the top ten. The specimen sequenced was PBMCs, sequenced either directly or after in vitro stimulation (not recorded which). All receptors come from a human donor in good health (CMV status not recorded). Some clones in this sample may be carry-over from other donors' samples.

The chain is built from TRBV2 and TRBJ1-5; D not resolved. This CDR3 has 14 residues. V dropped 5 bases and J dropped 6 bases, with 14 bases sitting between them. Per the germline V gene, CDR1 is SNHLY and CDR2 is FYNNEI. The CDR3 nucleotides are TGTGCCAGCAGTTTTCAGTCGGGTCGTCAGCCCCAGCATTTT. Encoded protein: CASSFQSGRQPQHF. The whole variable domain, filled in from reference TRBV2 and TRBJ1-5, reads EPEVTQTPSHQVTQMGQEVILRCVPISNHLYFYWYRQILGQKVEFLVSFYNNEISEKSEIFDDQFSVERPDGSNFTLKIRSTKLEDSAMYFCASSFQSGRQPQHFGDGTRLSIL.

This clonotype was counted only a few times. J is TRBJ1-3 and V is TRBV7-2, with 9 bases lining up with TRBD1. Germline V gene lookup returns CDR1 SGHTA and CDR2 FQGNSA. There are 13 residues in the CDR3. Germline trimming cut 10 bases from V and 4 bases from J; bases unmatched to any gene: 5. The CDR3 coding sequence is TGTGCCACGACAGGGGGTTTCGGAAACACCATATATTTT. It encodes CATTGGFGNTIYF. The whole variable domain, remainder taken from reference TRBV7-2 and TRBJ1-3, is GAGVSQSPSNKVTEKGKDVELRCDPISGHTALYWYRQSLGQGLEFLIYFQGNSAPDKSGLPSDRFSAERTGGSVSTLTIQRTQQEDSAVYLCATTGGFGNTIYFGEGSWLTVV.

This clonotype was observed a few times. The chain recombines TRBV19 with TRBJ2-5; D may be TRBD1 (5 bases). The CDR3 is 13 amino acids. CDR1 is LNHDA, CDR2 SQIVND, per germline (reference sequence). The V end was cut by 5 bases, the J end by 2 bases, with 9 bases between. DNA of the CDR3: TGTGCCAGTAGTCCGACAGCACAAGAGACCCAGTACTTC. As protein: CASSPTAQETQYF.

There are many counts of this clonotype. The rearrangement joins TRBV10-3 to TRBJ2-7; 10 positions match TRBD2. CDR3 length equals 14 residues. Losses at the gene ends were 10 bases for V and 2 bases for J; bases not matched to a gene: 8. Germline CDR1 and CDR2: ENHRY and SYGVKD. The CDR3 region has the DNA TGTGCCACCCACGAACTAGCGGGGACCTACGAGCAGTACTTC. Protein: CATHELAGTYEQYF.

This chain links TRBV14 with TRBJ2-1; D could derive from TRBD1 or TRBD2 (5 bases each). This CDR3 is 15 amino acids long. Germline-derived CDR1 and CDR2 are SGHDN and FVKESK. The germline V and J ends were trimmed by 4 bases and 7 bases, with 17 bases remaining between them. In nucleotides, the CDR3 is TGTGCCAGCAGCCGTGGGGCCCTGGGAGTGAATGAGCAGTTCTTC. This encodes CASSRGALGVNEQFF.

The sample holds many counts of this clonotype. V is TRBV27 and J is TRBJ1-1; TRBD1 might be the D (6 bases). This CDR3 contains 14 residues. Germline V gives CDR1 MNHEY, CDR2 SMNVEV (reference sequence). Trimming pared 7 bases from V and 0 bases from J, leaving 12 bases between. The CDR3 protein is CASTKDSMNTEAFF. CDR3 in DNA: TGTGCCAGCACCAAGGACAGTATGAACACTGAAGCTTTCTTT.

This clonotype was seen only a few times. In DNA, the CDR3 is TGTGCCAGCGTTTTTTATATTGGCTATGGCTACACCTTC. Translated, it gives CASVFYIGYGYTF. This chain connects TRBV2 to TRBJ1-2, with D unresolved. CDR1 SNHLY and CDR2 FYNNEI come from the germline V gene. The CDR3 contains 13 residues. V was trimmed by 8 bases and J by 4 bases, leaving 14 bases between them.

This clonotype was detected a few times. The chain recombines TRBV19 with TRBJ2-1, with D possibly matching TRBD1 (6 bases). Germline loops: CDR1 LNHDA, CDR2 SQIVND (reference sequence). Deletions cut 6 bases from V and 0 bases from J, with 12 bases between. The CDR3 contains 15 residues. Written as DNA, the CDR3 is TGTGCCAGTAGCACCACAGGGTTCTCCTACAATGAGCAGTTCTTC. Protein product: CASSTTGFSYNEQFF.

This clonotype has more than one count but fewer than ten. The CDR3 sequence is CSARTRDRVGEQYF. The CDR3 DNA is TGCAGTGCTAGAACCCGGGACAGGGTGGGGGAGCAGTACTTC. The V gene is TRBV20-1, the J gene TRBJ2-7; 9 bases map to TRBD1. Trimming took 2 bases from V and 7 from J; bases not matched to a gene: 9. Germline V gives CDR1 DFQATT, CDR2 SNEGSKA (reference sequence). The CDR3 has 14 amino acids.

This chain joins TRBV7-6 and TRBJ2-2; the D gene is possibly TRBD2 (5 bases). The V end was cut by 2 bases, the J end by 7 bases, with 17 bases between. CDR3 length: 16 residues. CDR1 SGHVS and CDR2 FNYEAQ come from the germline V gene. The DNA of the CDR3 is TGTGCCAGCAGCTTAAGTCCAGGACTTGGGGTCGGGGAGCTGTTTTTT. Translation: CASSLSPGLGVGELFF.

The CDR3 loop reads CAISGDVRGTDTQYF. The CDR3 DNA is TGTGCCATCAGTGGGGACGTACGTGGCACAGATACGCAGTATTTT. The rearrangement links TRBV10-3 to TRBJ2-3, with D perhaps being TRBD1 or TRBD2 (5 bases each). The germline gives CDR1 ENHRY, CDR2 SYGVKD. The germline V and J ends were trimmed by 4 bases and 1 base, with 12 bases remaining between them. The CDR3 is made up of 15 amino acids.

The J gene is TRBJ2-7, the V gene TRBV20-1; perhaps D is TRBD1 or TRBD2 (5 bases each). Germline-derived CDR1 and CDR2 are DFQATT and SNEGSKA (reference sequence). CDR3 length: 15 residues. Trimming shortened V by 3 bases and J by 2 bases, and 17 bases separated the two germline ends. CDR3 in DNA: TGCAGTGCTAGCAGTCAAGGGCAGGGACCCTACGAGCAGTACTTC. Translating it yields CSASSQGQGPYEQYF.

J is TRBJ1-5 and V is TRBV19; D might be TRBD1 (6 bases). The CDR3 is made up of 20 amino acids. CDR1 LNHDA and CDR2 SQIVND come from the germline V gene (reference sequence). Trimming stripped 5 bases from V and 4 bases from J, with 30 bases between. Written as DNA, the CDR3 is TGTGCCAGTAGTCGGCCCATCGGTATTCGGGACACCCCTGGGAATCAGCCCCAGCATTTT. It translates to CASSRPIGIRDTPGNQPQHF. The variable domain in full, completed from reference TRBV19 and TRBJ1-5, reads DGGITQSPKYLFRKEGQNVTLSCEQNLNHDAMYWYRQDPGQGLRLIYYSQIVNDFQKGDIAEGYSVSREKKESFPLTVTSAQKNPTAFYLCASSRPIGIRDTPGNQPQHFGDGTRLSIL.

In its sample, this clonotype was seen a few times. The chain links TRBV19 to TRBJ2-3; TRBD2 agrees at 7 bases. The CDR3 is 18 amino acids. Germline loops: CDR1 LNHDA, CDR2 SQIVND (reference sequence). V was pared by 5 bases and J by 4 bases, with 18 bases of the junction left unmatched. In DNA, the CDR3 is TGTGCCAGTAGTCCGCACACCCCGGCTAGCGGACTCCCAGATACGCAGTATTTT. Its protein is CASSPHTPASGLPDTQYF.

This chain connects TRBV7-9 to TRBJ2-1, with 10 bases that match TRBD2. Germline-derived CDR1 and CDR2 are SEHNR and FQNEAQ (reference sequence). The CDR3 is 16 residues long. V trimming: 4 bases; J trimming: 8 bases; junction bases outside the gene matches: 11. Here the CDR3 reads CASSSTRLAGLYEQFF. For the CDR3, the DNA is TGTGCCAGCAGCTCCACCCGACTAGCGGGCTTATATGAGCAGTTCTTC.

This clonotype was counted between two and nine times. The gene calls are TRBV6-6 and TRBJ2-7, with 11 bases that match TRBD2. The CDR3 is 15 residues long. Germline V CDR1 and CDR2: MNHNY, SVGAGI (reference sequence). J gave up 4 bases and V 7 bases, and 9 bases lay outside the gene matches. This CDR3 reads CASKTGTSGPYEQYF. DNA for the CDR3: TGTGCCAGCAAAACCGGGACTAGCGGACCTTACGAGCAGTACTTC.

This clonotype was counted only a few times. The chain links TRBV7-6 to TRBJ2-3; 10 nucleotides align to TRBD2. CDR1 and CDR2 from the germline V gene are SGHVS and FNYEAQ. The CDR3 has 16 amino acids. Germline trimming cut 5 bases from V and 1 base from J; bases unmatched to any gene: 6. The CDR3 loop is CASSPGLAERTDTQYF. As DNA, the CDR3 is TGTGCCAGCAGCCCAGGACTAGCGGAACGCACAGATACGCAGTATTTT.

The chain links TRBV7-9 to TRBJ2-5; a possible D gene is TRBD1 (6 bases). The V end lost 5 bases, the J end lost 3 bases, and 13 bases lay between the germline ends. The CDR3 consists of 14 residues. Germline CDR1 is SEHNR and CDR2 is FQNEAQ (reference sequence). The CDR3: CASSETTGKETQYF. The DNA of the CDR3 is TGTGCCAGCAGCGAAACAACAGGGAAAGAGACCCAGTACTTC.

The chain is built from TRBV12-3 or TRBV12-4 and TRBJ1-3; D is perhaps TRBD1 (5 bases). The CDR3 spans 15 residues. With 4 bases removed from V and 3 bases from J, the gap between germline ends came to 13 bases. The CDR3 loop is CASSYPGGDGNTIYF. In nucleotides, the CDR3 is TGTGCCAGCAGTTACCCCGGAGGGGATGGAAACACCATATATTTT.

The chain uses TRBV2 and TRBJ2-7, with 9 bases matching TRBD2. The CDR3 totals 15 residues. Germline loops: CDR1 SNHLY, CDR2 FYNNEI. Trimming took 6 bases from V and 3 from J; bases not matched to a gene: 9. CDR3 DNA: TGTGCCAGCAGGCAATCTAGCGGGATGGGCTACGAGCAGTACTTC. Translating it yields CASRQSSGMGYEQYF.

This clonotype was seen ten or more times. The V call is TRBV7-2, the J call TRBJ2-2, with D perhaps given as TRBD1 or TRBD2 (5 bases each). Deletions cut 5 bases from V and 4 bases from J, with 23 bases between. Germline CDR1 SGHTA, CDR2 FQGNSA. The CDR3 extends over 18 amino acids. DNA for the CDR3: TGTGCCAGCAGCCCTAGGGGCGGGTTGGCGGTTGTCACCGGGGAGCTGTTTTTT. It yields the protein CASSPRGGLAVVTGELFF.